This T cell receptor beta chain appears in the sequencing data of a study of neurological immune-mediated disorders. The cDNA was synthesized by 5'RACE incorporating 10-nucleotide random UMIs. TCRdb reanalysed the 5' RACE reads using MiXCR and keeps one entry per CDR3 protein. This table holds tens of thousands of distinct CDR3 sequences, approximately 10% found once. Libraries used 2 million unsorted PBMCs kept frozen in RNAlater. This clonotype is judged medium-sized. Its antigen remains unknown. Study-level points and caveats: The study found the most TCR clonal expansion in HTLV-1-associated myelopathy and the least in multiple sclerosis, below healthy controls. Private repertoires in all groups were suggested by the absence of shared CDR3 amino acid sequences among expanded clones across subjects.

There are 15 residues in the CDR3. Germline-derived CDR1 and CDR2 are SGHTA and FQGNSA. The V gene end was trimmed by 5 bases and the J gene end by 4 bases; junction bases not matched to a gene: 6. Sequenced: PBMCs. The V call is TRBV7-2, the J call TRBJ1-5; 9 bases match TRBD1. The sequence was obtained from a man in his forties or fifties in good health. CDR3 bases: TGTGCCAGCAGCCTAGGACAGGGGTCTAATCAGCCCCAGCATTTT. Its protein product is CASSLGQGSNQPQHF. The complete variable domain, with remaining parts taken from reference TRBV7-2 and TRBJ1-5, reads GAGVSQSPSNKVTEKGKDVELRCDPISGHTALYWYRQSLGQGLEFLIYFQGNSAPDKSGLPSDRFSAERTGGSVSTLTIQRTQQEDSAVYLCASSLGQGSNQPQHFGDGTRLSIL.